This T cell receptor beta chain was observed in a study of cytomegalovirus exposure and HLA in healthy donors. The PCR employed 60 Vbeta primers together with 13 Jbeta primers. Repertoires were generated with immunoSEQ multiplex PCR, while TCRdb's copy carries only in-frame clones and drops some. The sample table includes over 120,000 clones. V lost 8 bases and J lost 7; bases outside the gene matches: 10. This CDR3 is 13 amino acids long. Per the germline V gene, CDR1 is MGHDK and CDR2 is SYGVNS. The specimen was PBMCs. The gene calls are TRBV25-1 and TRBJ1-2, with 7 nucleotides matching TRBD1. This TCR was recovered from a male donor in good health and CMV-seronegative. CDR3 in DNA: TGTGCCAGCGGAGACAGGGTTTTAGGTGGCTACACCTTC. It codes for CASGDRVLGGYTF.